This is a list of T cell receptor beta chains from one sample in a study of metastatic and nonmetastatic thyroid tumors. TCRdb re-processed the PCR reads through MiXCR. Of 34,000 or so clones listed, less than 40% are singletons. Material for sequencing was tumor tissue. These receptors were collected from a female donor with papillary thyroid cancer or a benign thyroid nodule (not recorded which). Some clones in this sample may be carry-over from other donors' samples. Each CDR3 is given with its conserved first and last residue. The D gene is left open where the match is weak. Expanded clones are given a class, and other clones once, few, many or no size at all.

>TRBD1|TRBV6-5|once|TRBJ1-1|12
TGTGCCAGCAGTTACGGCGACAGGGAGGCTTTCTTT
CASSYGDREAFF
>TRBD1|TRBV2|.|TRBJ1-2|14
TGTGCCAGCAAGGGGGGGCGGACAGGACTTGGCTACACCTTC
CASKGGRTGLGYTF
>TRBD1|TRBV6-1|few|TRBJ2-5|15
TGTGCCAGCAGGGAGGGACAGGCGAACCAAGAGACCCAGTACTTC
CASREGQANQETQYF
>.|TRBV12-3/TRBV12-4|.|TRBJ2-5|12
TGTGCCAGCAGTTTAATTGGCGAGACCCAGTACTTC
CASSLIGETQYF
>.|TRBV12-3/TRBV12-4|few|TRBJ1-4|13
TGTGCCAGCAGTCTTCAGTTGAATGAAAAACTGTTTTTT
CASSLQLNEKLFF
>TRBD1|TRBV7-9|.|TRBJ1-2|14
TGTGCCAGCAGCTTATTGGGACAGATCTATGGCTACACCTTC
CASSLLGQIYGYTF
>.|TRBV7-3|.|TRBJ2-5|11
TGTGCCAGCAGCTTAGGAGGGACCCAGTACTTC
CASSLGGTQYF
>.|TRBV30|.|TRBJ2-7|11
TGTGCCTTCCGAGCCGGGACCGACGAGTACTTC
CAFRAGTDEYF
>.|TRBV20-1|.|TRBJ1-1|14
TGCAGTGCTGAGGGCCCTGAGGTTAGTACTGAAGCTTTCTTT
CSAEGPEVSTEAFF
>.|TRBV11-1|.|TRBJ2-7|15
TGTGCCAGCAGCAGGGACGTGTCCCCGTCCTACGAGCAGTACTTC
CASSRDVSPSYEQYF
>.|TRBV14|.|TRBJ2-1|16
TGTGCCAGCAGCCAAGGCATCGGCCACTCCTACAATGAGCAGTTCTTC
CASSQGIGHSYNEQFF
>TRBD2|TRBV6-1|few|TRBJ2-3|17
TGTGCCAGCAGGGAGAGGGGACTAGCGGGAGGGGGAGATACGCAGTATTTT
CASRERGLAGGGDTQYF
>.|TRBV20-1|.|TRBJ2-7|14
TGCAGTGCTACCCACCGGGACACCTTCTACGAGCAGTACTTC
CSATHRDTFYEQYF
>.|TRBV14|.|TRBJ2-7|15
TGTGCCAGCAGCCGAGAACCCCGACGGATCTCCGAGCAGTACTTC
CASSREPRRISEQYF
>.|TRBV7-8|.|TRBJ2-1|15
TGTGCCAGCAGCTTAGTAACCGGCCTAGTAAATGAGCAGTTCTTC
CASSLVTGLVNEQFF
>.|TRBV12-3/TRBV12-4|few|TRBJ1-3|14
TGTGCCAGCAGTTTAAATGGGATTCGAAACACCATATATTTT
CASSLNGIRNTIYF
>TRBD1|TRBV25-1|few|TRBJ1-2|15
TGTGCCAGCAGTGGCAGACACAGGGGAGCCTATGGCTACACCTTC
CASSGRHRGAYGYTF
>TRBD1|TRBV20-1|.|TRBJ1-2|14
TGCAGTGCTAGAACCGGGACAGGGGATAGCGGCTACACCTTC
CSARTGTGDSGYTF
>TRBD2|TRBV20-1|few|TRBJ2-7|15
TGCAGTGCTACCGGGACTAGCGGGAGGGCCTACGAGCAGTACTTC
CSATGTSGRAYEQYF
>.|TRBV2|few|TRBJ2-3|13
TGTGCCAGCCAAGGACCATTCACAGATACGCAGTATTTT
CASQGPFTDTQYF
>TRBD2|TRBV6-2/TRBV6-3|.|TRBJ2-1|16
TGTGCCAGCAGTTTCAAGACTAGCGGGAGCTACAATGAGCAGTTCTTC
CASSFKTSGSYNEQFF
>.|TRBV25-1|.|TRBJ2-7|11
TGTGCCAGCACCTGCCCCTACGAGCAGTACTTC
CASTCPYEQYF
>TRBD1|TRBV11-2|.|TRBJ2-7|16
TGTGCCAGCAGCTATTGGACAGGGGGCTTCTCCTACGAGCAGTACTTC
CASSYWTGGFSYEQYF
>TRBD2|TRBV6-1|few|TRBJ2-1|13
TGTGCCATATCTAGCGGGAGTGGCAATGAGCAGTTCTTC
CAISSGSGNEQFF
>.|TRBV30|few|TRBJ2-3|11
TGTGCCTGGAGTAGGGCGGATACGCAGTATTTT
CAWSRADTQYF
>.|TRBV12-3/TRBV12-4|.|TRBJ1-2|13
TGTGCCAGCAGTTTAGGGGGGATAGAGGGCTACACCTTC
CASSLGGIEGYTF